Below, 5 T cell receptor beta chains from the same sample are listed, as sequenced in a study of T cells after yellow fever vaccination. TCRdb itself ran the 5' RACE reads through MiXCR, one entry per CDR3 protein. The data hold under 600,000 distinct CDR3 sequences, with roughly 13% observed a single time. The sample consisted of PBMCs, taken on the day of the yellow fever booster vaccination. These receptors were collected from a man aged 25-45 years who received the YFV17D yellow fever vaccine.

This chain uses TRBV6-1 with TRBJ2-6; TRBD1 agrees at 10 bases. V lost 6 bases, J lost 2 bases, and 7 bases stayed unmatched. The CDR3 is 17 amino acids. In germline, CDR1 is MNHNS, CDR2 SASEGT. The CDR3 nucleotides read TGTGCCAGCAGGACGACAGGGGGCCGCGCTGGGGCCAACGTCCTGACTTTC. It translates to CASRTTGGRAGANVLTF.

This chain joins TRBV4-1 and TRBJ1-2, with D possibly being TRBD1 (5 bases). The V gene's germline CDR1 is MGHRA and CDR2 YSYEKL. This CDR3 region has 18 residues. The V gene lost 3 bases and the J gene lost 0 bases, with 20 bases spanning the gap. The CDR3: CASSQYPPGPQANYGYTF. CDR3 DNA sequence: TGCGCCAGCAGCCAGTACCCACCGGGACCTCAAGCTAACTATGGCTACACCTTC.

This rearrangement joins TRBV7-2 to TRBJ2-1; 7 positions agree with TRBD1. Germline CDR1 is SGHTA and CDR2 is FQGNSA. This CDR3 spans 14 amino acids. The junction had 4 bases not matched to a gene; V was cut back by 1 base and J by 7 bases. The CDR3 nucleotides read TGTGCCAGCAGCTTAGGGACAGGTAGAAATGAGCAGTTCTTC. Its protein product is CASSLGTGRNEQFF.

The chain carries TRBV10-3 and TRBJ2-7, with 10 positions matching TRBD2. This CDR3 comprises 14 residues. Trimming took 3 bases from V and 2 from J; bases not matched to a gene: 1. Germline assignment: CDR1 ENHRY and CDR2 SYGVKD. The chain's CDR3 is CAISEAGGPYEQYF. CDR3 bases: TGTGCCATCAGTGAAGCGGGAGGGCCCTACGAGCAGTACTTC.

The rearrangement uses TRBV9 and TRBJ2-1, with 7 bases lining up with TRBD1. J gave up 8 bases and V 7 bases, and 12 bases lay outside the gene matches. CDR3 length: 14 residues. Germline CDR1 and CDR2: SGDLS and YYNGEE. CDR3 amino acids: CASFYRGQADEQFF. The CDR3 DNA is TGTGCCAGCTTCTACCGTGGACAGGCGGATGAGCAGTTCTTC. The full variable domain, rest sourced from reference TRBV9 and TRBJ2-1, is DSGVTQTPKHLITATGQRVTLRCSPRSGDLSVYWYQQSLDQGLQFLIQYYNGEERAKGNILERFSAQQFPDLHSELNLSSLELGDSALYFCASFYRGQADEQFFGPGTRLTVL.